The T cell receptor (beta chain) under discussion was sequenced for a study of T cells after yellow fever vaccination. Study-wide findings and caveats: In post-booster samples, most primary-vaccination clones reappeared (about 95% CD4, 88% CD8).

V was clipped by 0 bases and J by 5 bases, with 13 bases between them. This CDR3 is built from 15 residues. Per the germline V gene, CDR1 is SGHRS and CDR2 is YFSETQ. Production of TCR cDNA was by 5'RACE template switching, which also added a universal primer site and UMIs. TCRdb reprocessed the 5' RACE reads with MiXCR, giving one entry per CDR3 protein. The sample shows under 600,000 distinct CDR3 sequences, less than 25% of them seen only once. Points on this clonotype: Antigen unknown.

The chain couples TRBV5-1 to TRBJ2-3, with a weak D call TRBD2 (5 bases). The receptor was derived from a man in his late teens or twenties who received the YFV17D yellow fever vaccine. The input for sequencing was PBMCs, taken roughly 20 days after the first yellow fever vaccination. The CDR3 is CASSLVDGVIDTQYF. In DNA, the CDR3 is TGCGCCAGCAGCTTGGTGGACGGGGTGATAGATACGCAGTATTTT.